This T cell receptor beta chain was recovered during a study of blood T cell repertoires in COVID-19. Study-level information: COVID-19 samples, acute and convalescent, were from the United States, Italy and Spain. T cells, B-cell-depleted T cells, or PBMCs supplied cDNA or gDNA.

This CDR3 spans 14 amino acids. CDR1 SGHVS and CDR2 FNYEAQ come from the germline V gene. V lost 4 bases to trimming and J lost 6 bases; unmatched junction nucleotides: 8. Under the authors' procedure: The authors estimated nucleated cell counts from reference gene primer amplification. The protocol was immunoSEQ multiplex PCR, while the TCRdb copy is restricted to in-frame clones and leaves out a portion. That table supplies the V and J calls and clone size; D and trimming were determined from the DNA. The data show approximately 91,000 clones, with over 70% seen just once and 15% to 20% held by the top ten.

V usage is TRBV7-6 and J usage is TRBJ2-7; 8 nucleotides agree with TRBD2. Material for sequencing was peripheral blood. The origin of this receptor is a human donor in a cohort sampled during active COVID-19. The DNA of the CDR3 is TGTGCCAGCAGCTCCTATAGCGGGAAAAGCGAGCAGTACTTC. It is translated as CASSSYSGKSEQYF.